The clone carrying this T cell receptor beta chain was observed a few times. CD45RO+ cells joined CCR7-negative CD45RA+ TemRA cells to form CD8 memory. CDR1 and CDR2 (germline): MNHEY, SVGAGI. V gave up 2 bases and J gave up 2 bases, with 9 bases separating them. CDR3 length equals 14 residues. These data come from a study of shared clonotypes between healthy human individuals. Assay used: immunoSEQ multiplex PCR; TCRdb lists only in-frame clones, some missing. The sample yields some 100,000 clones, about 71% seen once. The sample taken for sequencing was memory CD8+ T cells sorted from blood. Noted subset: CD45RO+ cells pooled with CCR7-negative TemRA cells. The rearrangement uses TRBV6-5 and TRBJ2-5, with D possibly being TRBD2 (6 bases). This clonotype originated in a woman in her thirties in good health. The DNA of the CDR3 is TGTGCCAGCAGTTACGGAGGGCTTCAAGAGACCCAGTACTTC. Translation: CASSYGGLQETQYF.